This entry concerns a single T cell receptor (beta chain). There are many counts of this clonotype. Its target antigen remains unknown. No qualities accompany the bases; no much larger clone lies one base away. The record originates from a study of T cells in Graves' hyperthyroidism and ophthalmopathy (dated by TCRdb to between 2018 and 2021). About the investigation overall: Peripheral blood was collected at initial diagnosis, before any treatment. Thyroid tissue and blood T-cell repertoires from several Graves' hyperthyroidism patients were also compared in the study. TCR Vbeta CDR3 sequencing of some 140 peripheral blood samples (43 ophthalmopathy, roughly 72 hyperthyroidism and some 17 progressor patients) is reported in the paper. Once sampling was done, hyperthyroidism patients were given methimazole at a starting dose of 30 mg daily, whereas ophthalmopathy patients were given high-dose intravenous methylprednisolone. The 85 to 100 discovery patients were randomly split 7:3 into training and test sets. Prospective prediction of ophthalmopathy was tested in an independent validation cohort of approximately 18 hyperthyroidism patients and 17 patients who later progressed to ophthalmopathy. To identify distinguishing TCR V-J signatures, a discovery cohort of some 100 patients was used, comprising 43 with Graves' ophthalmopathy and around 60 with stable Graves' hyperthyroidism.

The full study reports these points: A 13 V-J signature model separated ophthalmopathy from stable hyperthyroidism, with over 85% sensitivity and 81.08% specificity in cross-validation and 80%/75% in testing. Most expanded thyroid clonotypes (frequency above 0.001) were also detected in blood, suggesting blood repertoires may reflect thyroid immune responses. In validation, the model predicted progression to ophthalmopathy with 60% to 71% sensitivity and 72% to 85% specificity, a median of approximately 6.7 months before onset. No statistical method was used to set the sample size in advance, and investigators knew the group allocation.

The germline V gene encodes CDR1 MNHNS and CDR2 SASEGT. Clipping removes 6 bases from V and 5 bases from J, with 6 as the unmatched junction base count. The CDR3 covers 13 residues, taking in both the cysteine and the phenylalanine. Only CDR3 DNA remains: 39 bases, in frame from the first base. TCR beta CDR3 regions were amplified from RNA transcripts. For the first round of RT-PCR on the TCR CDR3, the HTBI primer set was used together with the Qiagen OneStep RT-PCR kit. The libraries were constructed in a second round of multiplex PCR and then size-selected and purified. The libraries were sequenced on an Illumina HiSeq2000 using paired-end 100 bp reads. The source study handled its data this way. SOAPnuke was used to process the raw data, with reads discarded if the reads contained adapters or uncalled bases, had a mean Phred below 15, or lacked an exact constant-primer or identifier match. COPE v1.2.5 was used to merge the high-quality paired reads, and each unique nucleotide sequence was defined as a clonotype. MiTCR v1.1 was used to align clonotypes to the IMGT TRBV, TRBD and TRBJ reference segments. The analysis included only V-J combinations with a frequency above 0.0001, which together covered 99% to 99.2% of the repertoires. A TCS score was defined as the ratio of F50 (clonal expansion) to E x V (chaos), with BLOSUM62-based TCRdist applied between CDR3 peptides within each V-J. Welch's t-statistics and random forest reduced fewer than 600 V-J features to about 13, which were used in a naive Bayes classifier (R e1071). The raw public data were reprocessed by TCRdb itself: fastp quality trimming at Q25, MiXCR clonotype calling, in-frame beta chains only. When rows share a CDR3 protein, they turn into one entry using the most common DNA and genes. The V and J calls follow TCRdb's processing rather than the paper's. The sample has about 640,000 distinct CDR3 sequences on record, less than 25% of them singletons. The ten largest make up over 30% of the sample.

Ophthalmopathy patients had moderately to severely active disease, with a Clinical Activity Score of 3 or more, a NOSPECS grade of 4 or more, and a disease duration of less than 3 months. The study excluded patients with uncontrolled infections, other autoimmune diseases, pregnancy or lactation. Diagnoses relied on clinical symptoms, serum thyroxine and TRAb, thyroid ultrasound and orbital computed tomography. PBMCs were separated from approximately 9.9 ml of fresh peripheral blood using Ficoll-Paque density gradient centrifugation. Total RNA was extracted with Trizol reagent, and quality was checked on an Agilent 2100 Bioanalyzer.

This receptor was taken from a man under 40 with Graves' ophthalmopathy. Recombination connected TRBV6-1 to TRBJ2-5; TRBD1 lines up with 7 middle nucleotides. What was sequenced was blood. CDR3 sequence: CASSSEGAETQYF. The sequenced DNA: TGTGCCAGCAGCTCTGAGGGGGCGGAGACCCAGTACTTC.